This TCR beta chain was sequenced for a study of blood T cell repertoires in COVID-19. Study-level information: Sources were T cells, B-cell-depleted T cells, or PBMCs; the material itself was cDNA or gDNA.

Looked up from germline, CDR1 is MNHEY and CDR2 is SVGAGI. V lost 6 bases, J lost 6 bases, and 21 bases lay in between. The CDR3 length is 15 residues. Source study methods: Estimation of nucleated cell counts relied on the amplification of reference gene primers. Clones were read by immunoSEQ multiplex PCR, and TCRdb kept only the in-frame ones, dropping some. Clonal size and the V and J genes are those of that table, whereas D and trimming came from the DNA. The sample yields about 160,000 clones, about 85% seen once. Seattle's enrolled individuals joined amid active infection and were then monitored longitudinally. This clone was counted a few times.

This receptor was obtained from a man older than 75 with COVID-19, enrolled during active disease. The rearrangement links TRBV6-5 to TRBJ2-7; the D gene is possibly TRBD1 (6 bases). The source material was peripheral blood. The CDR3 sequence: CASSPGAGWVREQYF. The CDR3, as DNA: TGTGCCAGCAGCCCAGGGGCAGGGTGGGTCCGCGAGCAGTACTTC.